These T cell receptor beta chains were read from a single sample in a study of blood T cell repertoires in COVID-19. Clones were sequenced by immunoSEQ multiplex PCR, and TCRdb holds only the in-frame ones, with some missing. In the table there are around 130,000 clones, roughly four fifths of which are singletons. The specimen sequenced was PBMCs or T cells enriched from blood (not recorded which). These receptors were collected from a man aged 35-49 years with acute COVID-19. The CDR3 runs from the conserved cysteine through the conserved F or W.

J gene,V gene,CDR3 protein
TRBJ2-7,TRBV9,CASSPKGLAGGTYEQYF
TRBJ2-7,TRBV19,CASSIGGGEQYF
TRBJ2-1,TRBV19,CASSIDPQREQFF
TRBJ1-1,TRBV6-2/TRBV6-3,CASSSHYTEAFF
TRBJ2-3,TRBV7-3,CASSLRAQQYF
TRBJ1-3,TRBV29-1,CSAHGQSSGNTIYF
TRBJ1-2,TRBV7-2,CASSTYDSPYGYTF
TRBJ2-7,TRBV3-1/TRBV3-2,CASSLGTTSYEQYF
TRBJ2-5,TRBV7-9,CASRGLETQYF
TRBJ2-2,TRBV19,CASSILLAGVSTGELFF
TRBJ1-1,TRBV6-4,CASSPNGRDHSTEAFF
TRBJ1-3,TRBV10-2,CASGEGGRTRGNTIYF
TRBJ1-2,TRBV3-1/TRBV3-2,CASSQGQGYGYTF
TRBJ2-7,TRBV24-1,CATSSRGYEQYF
TRBJ2-2,TRBV4-2,CASSQGTSGTWTNTGELFF
TRBJ2-2,TRBV4-1,CASSQGRLDRRGTGELFF
TRBJ1-3,TRBV6-5,CASHSSGNTIYF
TRBJ2-1,TRBV29-1,CSVGESSYNEQFF
TRBJ1-2,TRBV7-9,CASSLARDRDYGYTF
TRBJ1-2,TRBV24-1,CATPEANYGYTF
TRBJ2-7,TRBV6-5,CASSYIGTSGNYEQYF
TRBJ2-1,TRBV19,CASSIALAGGGSSYNEQFF
TRBJ2-1,TRBV7-9,CASRGLAGEQFF
TRBJ2-2,TRBV5-1,CASSLLGTGGTGELFF
TRBJ1-4,TRBV3-1/TRBV3-2,CASSQGGIGPEEKLFF
TRBJ1-2,TRBV6-5,CASSYDGTGLYGYTF
TRBJ2-5,TRBV30,CAGGRGDFRGTQYF
TRBJ2-7,TRBV5-1,CASSVDRDWYEQYF
TRBJ2-1,TRBV7-2,CASSDEVALAGGPNEQFF
TRBJ1-2,TRBV7-2,CASSPYRDSYGYTF
TRBJ1-5,TRBV6-1,CASSEKRGLQGLNQPQHF
TRBJ2-7,TRBV7-9,CASSLEFQGAYEQYF
TRBJ1-2,TRBV15,CATSRDIWGRGYGYTF
TRBJ1-5,TRBV9,CASSEGADRVQPQHF
TRBJ1-1,TRBV2,CASRAGENTEAFF
TRBJ1-5,TRBV6-5,CASSYPGTGNNQPQHF
TRBJ2-3,TRBV5-1,CASSSRQGAPTDTQYF
TRBJ1-6,TRBV15,CATSTEIGRTALHF
TRBJ1-2,TRBV6-5,CASSLGQTYGYTF
TRBJ1-2,TRBV28,CASSLGRGANYGYTF
TRBJ2-7,TRBV9,CASSANWQGIYEQYF
TRBJ2-3,TRBV7-6,CASSLGADTQYF
TRBJ2-3,TRBV9,CASSFGTSLDTQYF
TRBJ2-7,TRBV28,CASSPAGGPRTEQYF
TRBJ1-3,TRBV7-9,CASSPPSGNTIYF
TRBJ1-3,TRBV18,CASSTTGGLGNTIYF
TRBJ1-5,TRBV28,CASSSPGQGNQPQHF
TRBJ2-3,TRBV4-1,CASSQGQGDTQYF
TRBJ2-7,TRBV27,CASSMGQSYEQYF
TRBJ2-7,TRBV13,CASSSTGSEQYF
TRBJ1-5,TRBV7-9,CASSPTGGFQPQHF
TRBJ1-1,TRBV11-2,CASSLRDRGTLNTEAFF
TRBJ1-3,TRBV5-7,CASSETGGRPSGNTIYF
TRBJ2-4,TRBV28,CASLQGSKNIQYF
TRBJ2-2,TRBV7-6,CASSLIGGTNTGELFF
TRBJ2-5,TRBV5-1,CASSPTGQGETQYF
TRBJ2-7,TRBV7-9,CASSPWQVSPQYF
TRBJ2-5,TRBV13,CASSTIVSGETQYF